Shown below are 13 T cell receptor beta chains from a single sample sequenced in a study of a mutant IDH1 vaccine in newly diagnosed glioma. Libraries were prepared by immunoSEQ multiplex PCR; TCRdb keeps only in-frame clonotypes and omits some of them. This table holds tens of thousands of clones, 80% to 90% found once. Noted time point: baseline, week 1 (first vaccination visit). This sample's treatment: pre-vaccination baseline after standard-of-care therapy. The sequences come from PBMCs, collected from a glioma patient treated with radiotherapy, temozolomide or both. Receptors were obtained from a man aged 40-49 years with glioma.

The V and J genes are TRBV7-3 and TRBJ1-1; D unresolved. V was trimmed by 2 bases and J by 1 base, leaving 11 bases between them. CDR3 size: 15 residues. Germline values: CDR1 SGHTA, CDR2 FQGTGA. CDR3: CASSLQAPWNTEAFF. Here the CDR3 DNA reads TGTGCCAGCAGCTTACAGGCCCCCTGGAACACTGAAGCTTTCTTT.

This clone showed up just once. The chain carries TRBV13 and TRBJ2-7; 8 nucleotides agree with TRBD2. The CDR3 loop spans 15 amino acids. Germline CDR1 PRHDT, CDR2 FYEKMQ (reference sequence). The junction had 5 bases not matched to a gene; V was cut back by 4 bases and J by 0 bases. The CDR3 nucleotides are TGTGCCAGCAGCTCCACTAGCGGTAGCTCCTACGAGCAGTACTTC. It specifies CASSSTSGSSYEQYF.

The genes are TRBV2 and TRBJ2-2, with no clear D. The germline CDR1 and CDR2 sequences are SNHLY and FYNNEI. The CDR3 has 14 residues. The germline V and J ends were trimmed by 4 bases and 4 bases, with 10 bases remaining between them. The CDR3 DNA reads as TGTGCCAGCAGTGGAGGACGGATCACCGGGGAGCTGTTTTTT. The encoded protein is CASSGGRITGELFF. Full variable domain (remainder filled in from reference TRBV2 and TRBJ2-2): EPEVTQTPSHQVTQMGQEVILRCVPISNHLYFYWYRQILGQKVEFLVSFYNNEISEKSEIFDDQFSVERPDGSNFTLKIRSTKLEDSAMYFCASSGGRITGELFFGEGSRLTVL.

The chain has TRBV28 and TRBJ2-5; no reliable D call. Trimming pared 10 bases from V and 7 bases from J, leaving 13 bases between. CDR3 length: 11 residues. Germline V gives CDR1 MDHEN, CDR2 SYDVKM. CDR3 sequence reads: CATLIVGTQYF. The CDR3 DNA reads as TGTGCCACCCTTATAGTCGGGACCCAGTACTTC.

V gene TRBV6-6 combines with J gene TRBJ2-3; perhaps TRBD1 as D (7 bases). V lost 6 bases and J lost 1, with 14 bases in between. CDR1 and CDR2 from the germline V gene are MNHNY and SVGAGI (reference sequence). This CDR3 spans 15 amino acids. The CDR3 is CASRTGRGGTDTQYF. DNA of the CDR3: TGTGCCAGCAGGACAGGGCGGGGAGGCACAGATACGCAGTATTTT.

The chain joins TRBV28 to TRBJ2-7; TRBD2 aligns across 7 bases. This CDR3 is built from 19 residues. Trimming took 3 bases from V and 1 from J; bases not matched to a gene: 18. Germline V gene lookup returns CDR1 MDHEN and CDR2 SYDVKM. The CDR3 region is CASSFFFSPGGPTSYEQYF. In DNA form, the CDR3 reads TGTGCCAGCAGTTTCTTCTTTAGCCCGGGAGGCCCCACTTCCTACGAGCAGTACTTC.

The rearrangement joins TRBV27 to TRBJ2-1, with 11 positions matching TRBD1. CDR3 length: 15 amino acids. J lost 8 bases, V lost 1 base, and 4 bases had no gene match. Germline V lookup: CDR1 MNHEY, CDR2 SMNVEV (reference sequence). The CDR3 DNA is TGTGCCAGCAGTTTATGGGACAGGGGGGGCGATGAGCAGTTCTTC. The encoded protein is CASSLWDRGGDEQFF.

The rearrangement uses TRBV7-3 and TRBJ2-2, with D hard to call. Trimming took off 5 bases at V and 8 bases at J, with 9 bases between the two ends. This CDR3 is 12 amino acids long. Germline CDR1 and CDR2: SGHTA and FQGTGA. CDR3 coding DNA: TGTGCCAGCAGCCCTAACGGGGGGGAGCTGTTTTTT. Translated: CASSPNGGELFF.

The chain carries TRBV7-9 and TRBJ1-1, with a weak D call TRBD1 (5 bases). The CDR3 consists of 14 residues. Trimming removed 3 bases from V and 5 bases from J, with 13 bases in between. CDR1 is SEHNR, CDR2 FQNEAQ, per germline (reference sequence). This CDR3 reads CASSFSGWGTEAFF. DNA of the CDR3: TGTGCCAGCAGCTTCTCGGGGTGGGGGACTGAAGCTTTCTTT.

The V and J genes are TRBV4-1 and TRBJ1-3; 7 bases map to TRBD1. From germline, CDR1 is MGHRA and CDR2 YSYEKL. The CDR3 extends over 15 amino acids. Trimming removed 4 bases from V and 4 bases from J; junction bases left unmatched: 7. The CDR3 DNA sequence: TGCGCCAGCAGCCGGGGGCAGGGGGGGGGAAACACCATATATTTT. This sequence encodes CASSRGQGGGNTIYF.

J is TRBJ2-3 and V is TRBV5-6; D assignment may be TRBD1 or TRBD2 (5 bases each). CDR3 length: 13 amino acids. In germline, CDR1 is SGHDT, CDR2 YYEEEE. V lost 4 bases and J lost 4, with 10 bases in between. CDR3 loop: CASSLRDADTQYF. Written as DNA, the CDR3 is TGTGCCAGCAGCCTTAGGGACGCAGATACGCAGTATTTT.

The chain links TRBV7-7 to TRBJ2-6; 10 bases line up with TRBD2. CDR1 is SSHAT, CDR2 FNYEAQ, per germline (reference sequence). V gave up 5 bases and J gave up 0 bases; unmatched junction bases: 10. There are 19 residues in the CDR3. The CDR3: CASSPISGRAISGANVLTF. The CDR3 coding sequence is TGTGCCAGCAGCCCAATAAGCGGGAGGGCCATCTCTGGGGCCAACGTCCTGACTTTC.

The chain couples TRBV29-1 to TRBJ2-5, with a possible D match to TRBD1 (5 bases). The CDR3 is made up of 12 amino acids. Trimming cost V 7 bases and J 2 bases, with 11 bases left between them. CDR1 is SQVTM, CDR2 ANQGSEA, per germline. CDR3 in DNA: TGCAGCGGGGGAACAGGTCAAGAGACCCAGTACTTC. Amino acids: CSGGTGQETQYF.